The sequence of this T cell receptor beta chain was determined in a study of blood T cell repertoires in COVID-19. TCRdb's table, derived via immunoSEQ multiplex PCR, lists solely in-frame clones and lacks some. This sample has under 350,000 clones, with roughly 91% found just once. CDR3 length equals 14 residues. V lost 1 base to trimming and J lost 0 bases, with 7 bases between them. Looked up from germline, CDR1 is SGDLS and CDR2 is YYNGEE. This clonotype originated in a woman under 40 with COVID-19, enrolled during active disease. The source material was peripheral blood. This chain uses TRBV9 with TRBJ1-2, with D hard to call. The DNA of the CDR3 is TGTGCCAGCAGCGTAAGTCAGTCTAACTATGGCTACACCTTC. Protein sequence: CASSVSQSNYGYTF.